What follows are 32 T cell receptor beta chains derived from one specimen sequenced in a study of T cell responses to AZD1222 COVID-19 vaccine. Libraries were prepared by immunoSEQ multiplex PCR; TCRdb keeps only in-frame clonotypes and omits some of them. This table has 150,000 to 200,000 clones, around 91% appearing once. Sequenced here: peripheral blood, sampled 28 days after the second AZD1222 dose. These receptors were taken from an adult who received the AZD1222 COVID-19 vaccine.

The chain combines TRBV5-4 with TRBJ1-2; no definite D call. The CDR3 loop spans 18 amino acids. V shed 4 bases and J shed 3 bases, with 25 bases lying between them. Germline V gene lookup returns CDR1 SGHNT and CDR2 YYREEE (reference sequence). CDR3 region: CASSGVLSPGRRDYGYTF. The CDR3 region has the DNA TGTGCCAGCAGCGGAGTCCTCAGCCCAGGTCGGAGGGACTATGGCTACACCTTC.

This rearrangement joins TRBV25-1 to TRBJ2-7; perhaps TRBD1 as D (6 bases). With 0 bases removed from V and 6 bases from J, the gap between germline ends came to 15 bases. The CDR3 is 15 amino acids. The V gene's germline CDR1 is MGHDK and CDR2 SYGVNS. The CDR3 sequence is CASSEYGTGPREQYF. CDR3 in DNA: TGTGCCAGCAGTGAATATGGTACAGGGCCCCGCGAGCAGTACTTC.

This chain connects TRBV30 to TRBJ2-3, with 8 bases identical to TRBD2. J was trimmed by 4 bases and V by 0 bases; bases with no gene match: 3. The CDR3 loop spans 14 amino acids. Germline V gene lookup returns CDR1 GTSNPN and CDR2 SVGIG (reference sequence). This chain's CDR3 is CAWSVSGGPDTQYF. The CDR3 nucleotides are TGTGCCTGGAGTGTTTCGGGGGGGCCAGATACGCAGTATTTT.

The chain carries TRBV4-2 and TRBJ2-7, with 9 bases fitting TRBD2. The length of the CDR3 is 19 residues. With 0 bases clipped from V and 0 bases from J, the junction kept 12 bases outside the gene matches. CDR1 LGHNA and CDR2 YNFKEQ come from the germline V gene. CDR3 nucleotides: TGTGCCAGCAGCCAAGAGGCGGTGCTAGCGGGATTAGTCTCCTACGAGCAGTACTTC. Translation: CASSQEAVLAGLVSYEQYF.

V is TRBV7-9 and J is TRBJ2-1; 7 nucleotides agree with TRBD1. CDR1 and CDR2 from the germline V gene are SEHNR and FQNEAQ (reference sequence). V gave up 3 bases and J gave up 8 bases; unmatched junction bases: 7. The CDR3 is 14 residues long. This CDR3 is CASSFNAGGDEQFF. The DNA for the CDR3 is TGTGCCAGCAGCTTTAACGCAGGGGGTGATGAGCAGTTCTTC.

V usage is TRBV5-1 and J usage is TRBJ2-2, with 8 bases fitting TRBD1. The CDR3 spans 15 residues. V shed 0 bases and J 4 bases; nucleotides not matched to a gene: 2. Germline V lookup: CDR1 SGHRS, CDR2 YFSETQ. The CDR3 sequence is CASSLDGQGTGELFF. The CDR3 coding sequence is TGCGCCAGCAGCTTGGACGGACAGGGCACCGGGGAGCTGTTTTTT.

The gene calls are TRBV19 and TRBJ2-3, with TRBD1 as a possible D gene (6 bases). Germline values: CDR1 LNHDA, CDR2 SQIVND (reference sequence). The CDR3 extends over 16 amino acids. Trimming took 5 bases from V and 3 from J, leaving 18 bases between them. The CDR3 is CASSARQAMGTDTQYF. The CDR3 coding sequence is TGTGCCAGTAGTGCCAGACAGGCGATGGGGACAGATACGCAGTATTTT.

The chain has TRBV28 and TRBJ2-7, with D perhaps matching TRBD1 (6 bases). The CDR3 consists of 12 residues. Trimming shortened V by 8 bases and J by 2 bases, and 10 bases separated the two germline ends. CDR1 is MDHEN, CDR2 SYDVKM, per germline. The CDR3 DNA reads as TGTGCCAGCGCAGGGGCAGCCTACGAGCAGTACTTC. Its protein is CASAGAAYEQYF. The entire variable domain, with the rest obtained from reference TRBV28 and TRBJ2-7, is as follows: DVKVTQSSRYLVKRTGEKVFLECVQDMDHENMFWYRQDPGLGLRLIYFSYDVKMKEKGDIPEGYSVSREKKERFSLILESASTNQTSMYLCASAGAAYEQYFGPGTRLTVT.

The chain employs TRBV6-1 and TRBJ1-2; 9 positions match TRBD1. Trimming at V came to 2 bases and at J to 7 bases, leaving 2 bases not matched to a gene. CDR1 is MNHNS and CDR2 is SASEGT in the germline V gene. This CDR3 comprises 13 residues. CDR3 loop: CASSERDRAGYTF. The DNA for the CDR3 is TGTGCCAGCAGTGAAAGGGACAGGGCTGGCTACACCTTC.

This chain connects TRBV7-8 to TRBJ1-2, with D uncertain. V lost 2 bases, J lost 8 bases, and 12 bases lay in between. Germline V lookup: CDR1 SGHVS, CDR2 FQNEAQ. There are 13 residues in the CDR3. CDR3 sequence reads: CASSLMGIRGYTF. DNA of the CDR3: TGTGCCAGCAGCTTAATGGGGATTCGAGGCTACACCTTC.

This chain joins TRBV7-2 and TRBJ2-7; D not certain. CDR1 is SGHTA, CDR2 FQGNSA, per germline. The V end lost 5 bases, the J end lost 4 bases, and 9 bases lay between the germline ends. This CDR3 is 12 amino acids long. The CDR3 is CASSEVGYEQYF. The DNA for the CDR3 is TGTGCCAGCAGCGAGGTAGGTTACGAGCAGTACTTC.

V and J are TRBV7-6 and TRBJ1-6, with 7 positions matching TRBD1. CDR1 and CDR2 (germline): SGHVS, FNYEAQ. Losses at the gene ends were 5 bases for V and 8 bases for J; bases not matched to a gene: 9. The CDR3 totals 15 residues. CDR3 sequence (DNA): TGTGCCAGCAGCGCAGTACAGGGGAGAGATTCACCCCTCCACTTT. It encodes CASSAVQGRDSPLHF.

The CDR3 DNA reads as TGTGCCAGCAGCTTCCGGTTGTTAGGCACTGAAGCTTTCTTT. Its protein product is CASSFRLLGTEAFF. The chain carries TRBV11-3 and TRBJ1-1; the D is unclear. Germline CDR1 reads SGHNT; CDR2 reads YENEEA. V lost 3 bases and J 4 bases, leaving 12 bases between the germline ends. The CDR3 totals 14 residues.

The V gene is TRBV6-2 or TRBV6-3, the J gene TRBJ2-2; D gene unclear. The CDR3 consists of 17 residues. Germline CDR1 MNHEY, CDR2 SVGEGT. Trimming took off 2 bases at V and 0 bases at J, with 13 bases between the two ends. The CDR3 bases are TGTGCCAGCAGTTACGGTTTGGGCGCCTCGAACACCGGGGAGCTGTTTTTT. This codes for CASSYGLGASNTGELFF.

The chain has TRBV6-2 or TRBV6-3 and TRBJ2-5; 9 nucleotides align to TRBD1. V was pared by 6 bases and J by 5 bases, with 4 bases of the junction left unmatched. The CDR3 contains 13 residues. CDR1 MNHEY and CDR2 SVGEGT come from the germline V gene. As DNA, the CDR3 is TGTGCCAGCAGCGATGGGACAGGGGAGACCCAGTACTTC. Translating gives CASSDGTGETQYF.

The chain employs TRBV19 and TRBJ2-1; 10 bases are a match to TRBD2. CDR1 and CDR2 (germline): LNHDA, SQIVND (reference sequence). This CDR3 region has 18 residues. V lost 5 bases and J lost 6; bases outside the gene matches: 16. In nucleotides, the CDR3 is TGTGCCAGTAGTCTAGCGGGAGTTAGGTCTCTCTCTCGCAATGAGCAGTTCTTC. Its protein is CASSLAGVRSLSRNEQFF.

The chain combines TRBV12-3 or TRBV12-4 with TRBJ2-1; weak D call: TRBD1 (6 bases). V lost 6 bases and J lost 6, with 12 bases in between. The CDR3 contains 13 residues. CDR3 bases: TGTGCCAGCAGACAGGGTTTGATCAATGAGCAGTTCTTC. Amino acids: CASRQGLINEQFF.

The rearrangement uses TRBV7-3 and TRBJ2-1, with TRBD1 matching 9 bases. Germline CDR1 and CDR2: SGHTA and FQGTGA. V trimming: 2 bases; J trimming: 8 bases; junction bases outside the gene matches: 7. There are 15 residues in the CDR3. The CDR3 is CASSLRTGASDEQFF. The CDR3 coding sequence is TGTGCCAGCAGCTTACGGACAGGGGCCTCCGATGAGCAGTTCTTC.

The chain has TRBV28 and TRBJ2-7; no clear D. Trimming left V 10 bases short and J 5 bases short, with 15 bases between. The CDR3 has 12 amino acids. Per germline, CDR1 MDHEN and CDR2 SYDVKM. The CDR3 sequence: CATRAISDEQYF. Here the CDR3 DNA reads TGTGCCACCCGGGCCATTTCCGACGAGCAGTACTTC.

The CDR3, as DNA: TGTGCCAGCAGCTTAGTTGGGGGCGCGGACTACGAGCAGTACTTC. Encoded protein: CASSLVGGADYEQYF. V gene TRBV7-9 combines with J gene TRBJ2-7, with D possibly matching TRBD1 (6 bases). This CDR3 is 15 amino acids long. Trimming left V 1 base short and J 3 bases short, with 13 bases between. CDR1 SEHNR and CDR2 FQNEAQ come from the germline V gene (reference sequence).

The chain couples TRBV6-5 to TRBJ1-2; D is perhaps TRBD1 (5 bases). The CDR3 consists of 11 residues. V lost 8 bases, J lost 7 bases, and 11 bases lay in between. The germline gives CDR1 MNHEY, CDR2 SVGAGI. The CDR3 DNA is TGTGCCAGCGGGGCAAGCTTTGGCTACACCTTC. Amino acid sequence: CASGASFGYTF.

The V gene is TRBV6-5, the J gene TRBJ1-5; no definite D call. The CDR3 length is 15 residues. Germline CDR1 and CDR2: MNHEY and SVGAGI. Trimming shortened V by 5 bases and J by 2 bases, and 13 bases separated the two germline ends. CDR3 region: CASSLIGPGNQPQHF. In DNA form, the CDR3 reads TGTGCCAGCAGTCTAATTGGCCCTGGCAATCAGCCCCAGCATTTT.

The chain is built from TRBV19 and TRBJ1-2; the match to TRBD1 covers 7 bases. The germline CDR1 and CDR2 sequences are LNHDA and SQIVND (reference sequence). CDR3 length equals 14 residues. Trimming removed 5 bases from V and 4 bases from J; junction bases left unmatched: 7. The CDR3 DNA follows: TGTGCCAGTAGTTTCGACAGGGAGCGCTATGGCTACACCTTC. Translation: CASSFDRERYGYTF.

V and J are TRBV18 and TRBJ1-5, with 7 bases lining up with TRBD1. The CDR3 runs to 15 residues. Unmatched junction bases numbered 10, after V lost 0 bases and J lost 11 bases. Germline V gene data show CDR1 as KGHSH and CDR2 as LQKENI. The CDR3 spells CASSPPDRAGQSQHF. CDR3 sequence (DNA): TGTGCCAGCTCACCACCTGACAGGGCCGGGCAGTCCCAGCATTTT. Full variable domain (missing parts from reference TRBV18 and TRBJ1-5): NAGVMQNPRHLVRRRGQEARLRCSPMKGHSHVYWYRQLPEEGLKFMVYLQKENIIDESGMPKERFSAEFPKEGPSILRIQQVVRGDSAAYFCASSPPDRAGQSQHFGDGTRLSIL.

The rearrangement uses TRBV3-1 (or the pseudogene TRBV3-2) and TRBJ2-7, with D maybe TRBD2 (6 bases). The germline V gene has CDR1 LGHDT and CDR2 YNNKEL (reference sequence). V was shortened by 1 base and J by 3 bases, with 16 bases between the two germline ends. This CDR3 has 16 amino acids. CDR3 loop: CASSQVSGRIIYEQYF. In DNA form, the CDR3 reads TGTGCCAGCAGCCAAGTAAGTGGGAGGATCATCTACGAGCAGTACTTC.

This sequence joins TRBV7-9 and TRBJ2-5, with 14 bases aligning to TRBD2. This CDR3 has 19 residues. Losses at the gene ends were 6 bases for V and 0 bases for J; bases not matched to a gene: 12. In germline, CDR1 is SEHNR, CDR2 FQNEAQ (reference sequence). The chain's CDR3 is CASRGAGTSGGEYQETQYF. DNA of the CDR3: TGTGCCAGCAGGGGGGCCGGGACTAGCGGGGGCGAGTACCAAGAGACCCAGTACTTC.

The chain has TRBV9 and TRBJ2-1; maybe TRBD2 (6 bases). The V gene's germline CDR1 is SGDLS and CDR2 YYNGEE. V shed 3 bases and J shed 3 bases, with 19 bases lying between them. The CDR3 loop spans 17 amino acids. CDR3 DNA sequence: TGTGCCAGCAGCGAGGAACCGGGACTTCACCGCTACAATGAGCAGTTCTTC. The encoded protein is CASSEEPGLHRYNEQFF.

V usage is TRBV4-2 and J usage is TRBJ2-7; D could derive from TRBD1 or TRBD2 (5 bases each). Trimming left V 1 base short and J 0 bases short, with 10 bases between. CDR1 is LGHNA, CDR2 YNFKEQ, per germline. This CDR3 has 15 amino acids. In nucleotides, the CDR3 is TGTGCCAGCAGCCAAGGCGCAGGGAGCTCCTACGAGCAGTACTTC. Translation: CASSQGAGSSYEQYF.

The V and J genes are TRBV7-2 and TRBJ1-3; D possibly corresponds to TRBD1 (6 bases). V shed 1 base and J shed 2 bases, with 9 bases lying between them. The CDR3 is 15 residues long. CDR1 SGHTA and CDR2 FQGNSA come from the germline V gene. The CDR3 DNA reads TGTGCCAGCAGCTTAGGGTGGGGGCCTGGAAACACCATATATTTT. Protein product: CASSLGWGPGNTIYF.

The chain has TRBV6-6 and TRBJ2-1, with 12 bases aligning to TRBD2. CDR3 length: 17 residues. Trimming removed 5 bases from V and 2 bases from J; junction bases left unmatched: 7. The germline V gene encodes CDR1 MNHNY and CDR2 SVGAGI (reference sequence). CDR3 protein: CASSPRTSGAPYNEQFF. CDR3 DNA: TGTGCCAGCAGTCCCAGGACTAGCGGGGCCCCCTACAATGAGCAGTTCTTC.

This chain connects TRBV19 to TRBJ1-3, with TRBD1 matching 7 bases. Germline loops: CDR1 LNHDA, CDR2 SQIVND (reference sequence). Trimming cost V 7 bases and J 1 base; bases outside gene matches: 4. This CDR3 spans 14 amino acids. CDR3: CASTTGASGNTIYF. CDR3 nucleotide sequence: TGTGCCAGTACTACAGGGGCGTCTGGAAACACCATATATTTT. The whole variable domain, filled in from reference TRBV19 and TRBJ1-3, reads DGGITQSPKYLFRKEGQNVTLSCEQNLNHDAMYWYRQDPGQGLRLIYYSQIVNDFQKGDIAEGYSVSREKKESFPLTVTSAQKNPTAFYLCASTTGASGNTIYFGEGSWLTVV.

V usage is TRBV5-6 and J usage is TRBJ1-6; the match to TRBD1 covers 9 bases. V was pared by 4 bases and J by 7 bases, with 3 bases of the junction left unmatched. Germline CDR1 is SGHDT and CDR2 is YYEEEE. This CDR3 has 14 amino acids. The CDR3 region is CASSRDRVNSPLHF. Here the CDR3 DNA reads TGTGCCAGCAGCCGGGACAGGGTGAATTCACCCCTCCACTTT.